This is a list of T cell receptor beta chains from one sample in a study of blood T cell repertoires in COVID-19. Profiling relied on immunoSEQ multiplex PCR, and the TCRdb table lists in-frame clones only, not all of them. The repertoire holds 140,000 to 150,000 clones, with 75% to 90% as singletons. The specimen was peripheral blood. These receptors were obtained from a woman in her fifties or sixties with COVID-19, enrolled during active disease. The CDR3 runs from the conserved cysteine through the conserved F or W. D genes are given only for firm matches. A clone size is listed for some rows: how often the clone was seen (once, few, many), or a class if it is expanded.

V	J	size	D	DNA	CDR3
TRBV20-1	TRBJ2-1	once	TRBD1	TGCAGTGCTAGTGCTGGACAGGAGGACAATGAGCAGTTCTTC	CSASAGQEDNEQFF
TRBV6-4	TRBJ1-1	.	TRBD1	TGTGCCAGCAGTGACTCAAGGACAGGGGGCCGGACTGAAGCTTTCTTT	CASSDSRTGGRTEAFF
TRBV6-5	TRBJ1-5	few	.	TGTGCCAGCAGATCCTGGCGCGGTGAGCCCCAGCATTTT	CASRSWRGEPQHF
TRBV11-2	TRBJ1-5	.	.	TGTGCCAGCAGCGCCGAAGGGGGTCAGCCCCAGCATTTT	CASSAEGGQPQHF
TRBV5-4	TRBJ1-1	.	TRBD1	TGTGCCAGCAGCTTGGGACAGGGGTTGAACACTGAAGCTTTCTTT	CASSLGQGLNTEAFF
TRBV3-1/TRBV3-2	TRBJ2-5	.	.	TGTGCCAGCAGCCAACCACTAGGGACCCAGTACTTC	CASSQPLGTQYF
TRBV29-1	TRBJ1-1	.	.	TGCAGCACGAACAGGAACACTGAAGCTTTCTTT	CSTNRNTEAFF
TRBV18	TRBJ1-2	.	.	TGTGCCAGCTCAGATTTCTACAGGTTAAACTATGGCTACACCTTC	CASSDFYRLNYGYTF
TRBV4-3	TRBJ1-4	.	TRBD1	TGCGCCAGCAGCCCGGGACAGGGGGCGGAAAAACTGTTTTTT	CASSPGQGAEKLFF
TRBV11-2	TRBJ1-1	.	.	TGTGCCAGCAGCTTAGATTCCGCGGCAACCTATTCAGCTTTCTTT	CASSLDSAATYSAFF
TRBV9	TRBJ1-3	.	.	TGTGCCAGCAGCGTGGGTCCCGGGGGTAGCGCTGGAAACACCATATATTTT	CASSVGPGGSAGNTIYF
TRBV12-2	TRBJ1-2	.	.	TGTGCAAGTCGCTTAGCGCTGGTCTACTCCTCCTATGGCTACACCTTC	CASRLALVYSSYGYTF
TRBV27	TRBJ1-6	few	TRBD1	TGTGCCAGCAAAAACAGGGGTTCACCCCTCCACTTT	CASKNRGSPLHF
TRBV12-3/TRBV12-4	TRBJ1-5	.	.	TGTGCCTCCAAAGGGGGTCAGGGGCAGCCCCAGCATTTT	CASKGGQGQPQHF
TRBV7-3	TRBJ2-3	.	TRBD2	TGTGCCAGCAGCTTATGGACTAGCGGGGGGGCGGCAGATACGCAGTATTTT	CASSLWTSGGAADTQYF
TRBV29-1	TRBJ2-3	few	TRBD2	TGCAGCGTTAGGACTAGCGGGGCCACAGATACGCAGTATTTT	CSVRTSGATDTQYF
TRBV20-1	TRBJ1-5	.	.	TGCAGTGCTAGTCACGGGTTGGGCAATCAGCCCCAGCATTTT	CSASHGLGNQPQHF
TRBV6-6	TRBJ2-5	.	TRBD2	TGTGCCAGCAGTCCCGCCTACGTTCTAGCGGGGGGGGAGACCCAGTACTTC	CASSPAYVLAGGETQYF
TRBV5-1	TRBJ1-2	.	TRBD1	TGCGCCAGCAGCTTAGGGACAGCCTATGGCTACACCTTC	CASSLGTAYGYTF
TRBV7-6	TRBJ1-1	.	TRBD1	TGTGCCAGCAGCCCTAAGACAGGGAGCGGCACTGAAGCTTTCTTT	CASSPKTGSGTEAFF
TRBV30	TRBJ2-3	.	.	TGTGCCTGGAGTGTATTGCAGAGCGCCCACGTTGTCACAGATACGCAGTATTTT	CAWSVLQSAHVVTDTQYF
TRBV6-1	TRBJ1-5	few	.	TGTGCCAGCAGTGAAGCGCGGGGGGCCCAGCCCCAGCATTTT	CASSEARGAQPQHF
TRBV10-3	TRBJ2-1	.	.	TGTGCCATCAGTGAGTCGGGGCGACTCGCCCTCGATGAGCAGTTCTTC	CAISESGRLALDEQFF
TRBV7-9	TRBJ2-1	.	.	TGTGCCAGCAGCTTGTCGGGAGCAAATGAGCAGTTCTTC	CASSLSGANEQFF
TRBV10-3	TRBJ1-5	once	.	TGTGCCACCTATGGGGGCCAGGGCAATCAGCCCCAGCATTTT	CATYGGQGNQPQHF
TRBV19	TRBJ1-3	.	TRBD1	TGTGCCAGTAGTATTGGGACAGGGGCTTTCTCTGGAAACACCATATATTTT	CASSIGTGAFSGNTIYF
TRBV5-1	TRBJ1-1	.	.	TGCGCCAGCAGCTTGGTGGGGCTCGGAGGGGAAGCTTTCTTT	CASSLVGLGGEAFF
TRBV11-2	TRBJ2-1	.	TRBD2	TGTGCCAGCAGCCCCAGGGGGGTGACTAGCGGGGATTACAATGAGCAGTTCTTC	CASSPRGVTSGDYNEQFF